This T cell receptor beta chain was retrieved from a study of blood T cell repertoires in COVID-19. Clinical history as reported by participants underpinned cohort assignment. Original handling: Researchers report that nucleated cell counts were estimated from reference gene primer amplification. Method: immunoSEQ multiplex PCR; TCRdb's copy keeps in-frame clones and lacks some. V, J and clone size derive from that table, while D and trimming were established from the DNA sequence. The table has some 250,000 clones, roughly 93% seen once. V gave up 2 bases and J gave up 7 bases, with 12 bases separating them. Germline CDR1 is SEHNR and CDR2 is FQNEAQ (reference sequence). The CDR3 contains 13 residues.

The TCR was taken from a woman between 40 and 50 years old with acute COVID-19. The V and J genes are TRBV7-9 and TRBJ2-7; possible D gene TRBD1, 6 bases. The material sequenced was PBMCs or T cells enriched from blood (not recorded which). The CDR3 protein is CASSLYGQQEQYF. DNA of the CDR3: TGTGCCAGCAGCTTATATGGACAGCAAGAGCAGTACTTC.